A single sample is the source of the 10 T cell receptor beta chains below, sequenced in a study of blood T cell repertoires in COVID-19. Some clones are missing from TCRdb's copy, which holds only in-frame ones; the method was immunoSEQ multiplex PCR. Altogether roughly 70,000 clones are present, 90% being singletons, with the ten largest covering roughly 1.5%. The sample was peripheral blood. These receptor sequences come from a man between 45 and 60 years old with acute or convalescent COVID-19.

The rearrangement joins TRBV4-1 to TRBJ2-5, with 7 bases that match TRBD1. J gave up 4 bases and V 5 bases, and 10 bases lay outside the gene matches. CDR1 is MGHRA, CDR2 YSYEKL, per germline. The CDR3 runs 15 residues. CDR3 protein: CASSTSTGVRETQYF. CDR3 bases: TGCGCCAGCAGCACATCAACAGGGGTTCGAGAGACCCAGTACTTC.

The chain is built from TRBV28 and TRBJ2-4; TRBD1 might be the D (6 bases). Between the trimmed V and J ends, which lost 6 bases and 7 bases, there was a span of 25 bases. Germline CDR1 is MDHEN and CDR2 is SYDVKM. This CDR3 is built from 17 residues. DNA for the CDR3: TGTGCCAGCAGAGGACAGTACGGAGTAGATTTTGGGAACATTCAGTACTTC. Amino acid sequence: CASRGQYGVDFGNIQYF.

This clone was counted a single time. J is TRBJ2-7 and V is TRBV18, with D possibly being TRBD2 (6 bases). The CDR3 runs to 13 residues. Between the trimmed V and J ends, which lost 5 bases and 3 bases, there was a span of 11 bases. CDR1 and CDR2 (germline): KGHSH, LQKENI. The CDR3 region is CASSGGVSYEQYF. The DNA of the CDR3 is TGTGCCAGCTCAGGAGGGGTAAGCTACGAGCAGTACTTC.

This chain connects TRBV7-2 to TRBJ2-5; TRBD1 matches 10 bases. Germline assignment: CDR1 SGHTA and CDR2 FQGNSA. The CDR3 runs 15 residues. The V segment lost 1 base and the J segment 5 bases; nucleotides outside the gene matches: 4. The CDR3 reads CASSLGQGAGETQYF. CDR3 nucleotides: TGTGCCAGCAGCTTAGGACAGGGGGCCGGGGAGACCCAGTACTTC.

The chain is built from TRBV18 and TRBJ2-7; D ambiguous. Trimming left V 1 base short and J 0 bases short, with 7 bases between. Germline lookup yields CDR1 KGHSH and CDR2 LQKENI. The CDR3 extends over 14 amino acids. The CDR3 reads CASSPQESSYEQYF. CDR3 DNA: TGTGCCAGCTCACCACAGGAGAGCTCCTACGAGCAGTACTTC.

This chain joins TRBV7-8 and TRBJ2-1; 7 nucleotides line up with TRBD2. V lost 5 bases, J lost 2 bases, and 6 bases stayed unmatched. Germline CDR1 is SGHVS and CDR2 is FQNEAQ. This CDR3 contains 15 residues. DNA for the CDR3: TGTGCCAGCAGCCTGAGCGGGAACACCTACAATGAGCAGTTCTTC. Protein product: CASSLSGNTYNEQFF.

The chain employs TRBV28 and TRBJ2-3; 7 bases agree with TRBD1. Germline V gene lookup returns CDR1 MDHEN and CDR2 SYDVKM. The V segment lost 2 bases and the J segment 5 bases; nucleotides outside the gene matches: 4. CDR3 size: 14 residues. CDR3 amino acids: CASSLRGQIDTQYF. Here the CDR3 DNA reads TGTGCCAGCAGTTTAAGGGGGCAGATAGATACGCAGTATTTT. Full variable domain (missing parts from reference TRBV28 and TRBJ2-3): DVKVTQSSRYLVKRTGEKVFLECVQDMDHENMFWYRQDPGLGLRLIYFSYDVKMKEKGDIPEGYSVSREKKERFSLILESASTNQTSMYLCASSLRGQIDTQYFGPGTRLTVL.

The chain's CDR3 is CASRDIQGPQHF. The DNA of the CDR3 is TGTGCCAGCAGGGACATCCAGGGGCCCCAGCATTTT. The V and J genes are TRBV19 and TRBJ1-5, with D perhaps TRBD1 (6 bases). V was clipped by 9 bases and J by 9 bases, with 15 bases between them. This CDR3 has 12 amino acids. Germline CDR1 reads LNHDA; CDR2 reads SQIVND (reference sequence).

The rearrangement uses TRBV4-1 and TRBJ2-5; D possibly corresponds to TRBD2 (6 bases). Germline V gene lookup returns CDR1 MGHRA and CDR2 YSYEKL. The CDR3 has 20 amino acids. Trimming cost V 5 bases and J 5 bases, with 33 bases left between them. The CDR3: CASSASGGYRPTPSEETQYF. The DNA of the CDR3 is TGCGCCAGCAGCGCATCCGGGGGTTATCGGCCCACTCCCAGCGAGGAGACCCAGTACTTC.

This clone was counted a few times. The rearrangement links TRBV5-1 to TRBJ2-2; 9 positions match TRBD1. The V gene's germline CDR1 is SGHRS and CDR2 YFSETQ. Trimming cost V 4 bases and J 5 bases; bases outside gene matches: 6. CDR3 length: 15 residues. The CDR3 coding sequence is TGCGCCAGCAGCCTATCCGGGACAGGGACCGGGGAGCTGTTTTTT. Translated, it gives CASSLSGTGTGELFF.